This T cell receptor beta chain was sequenced for a study of blood T cell repertoires in COVID-19. The overall study: COVID-19 samples from acute and convalescent phases originated in the United States, Italy and Spain. Sample material is recorded as cDNA or gDNA derived from T cells, B-cell-depleted T cells, or PBMCs.

Authors' processing steps: Amplifying reference gene primers gave estimates of nucleated cell counts. Some clones are missing from TCRdb's copy, which holds only in-frame ones; the method was immunoSEQ multiplex PCR. V and J calls and clone size are as listed in that table; D and trimming were resolved from the DNA. The sample consists of about 65,000 clones, about 88% of them appearing once. There are 16 residues in the CDR3. In germline, CDR1 is LGHNA, CDR2 YNFKEQ. V lost 2 bases and J 4 bases, leaving 17 bases between the germline ends. This clone appeared a single time. The sequence was obtained from a man in his sixties with acute or convalescent COVID-19. What was sequenced was peripheral blood. The rearrangement joins TRBV4-2 to TRBJ1-1; D is possibly TRBD1 (6 bases). The CDR3 sequence is CASSQTPGGPLTEAFF. In nucleotides, the CDR3 is TGTGCCAGCAGCCAAACCCCCGGGGGGCCGCTCACTGAAGCTTTCTTT.